This entry describes one T cell receptor (beta chain). The antigen remains unidentified. The CDR3 sequence is 16 residues long. Per the germline V gene, CDR1 is LGHDT and CDR2 is YNNKEL (reference sequence). With 8 bases clipped from V and 6 bases from J, the junction kept 17 bases outside the gene matches. Profiling relied on immunoSEQ multiplex PCR, and the TCRdb table lists in-frame clones only, not all of them. The data hold roughly 130,000 clones, with less than 95% observed a single time. The source of the sample is a study of T cell responses to AZD1222 COVID-19 vaccine. Whole-study results and caveats: Among spike-specific TCRs, nearly half reportedly target unmutated variant regions.

The chain combines TRBV3-1 (or the pseudogene TRBV3-2) with TRBJ2-7; 9 bases are shared with TRBD2. The receptor's source is an adult who received the MenACWY meningococcal vaccine as a control. This material consisted of peripheral blood, taken 28 days after the second dose of the MenACWY control vaccine. The CDR3 nucleotides are TGTGCCAGCTCCCTCGGGGTAGCGGGAGTAGGTAGCGAGCAGTACTTC. This encodes CASSLGVAGVGSEQYF.